The 32 T cell receptor beta chains listed next were all sequenced from one sample in a study of post-analysis software for immune sequencing data. Whole-study findings and limits: Elevated frequency relative to controls characterized four or five TRBV segments in patients, TRBV5-6, TRBV5-1 and TRBV20-1 among them.

No antigen has been identified for these receptors. The TCR beta cDNA libraries carried unique molecular identifiers. TCRdb reprocessed the PCR reads via MiXCR and lists one record per CDR3 protein. Among some 690,000 distinct CDR3 sequences listed, 55% to 60% were seen once. The material sequenced was blood. The source of these receptors is a girl aged 2 to 10 with multiple sclerosis.

J is TRBJ2-1 and V is TRBV4-1, with D perhaps assigned TRBD1 or TRBD2 (5 bases each). This CDR3 has 17 residues. Germline V gives CDR1 MGHRA, CDR2 YSYEKL. The V end lost 0 bases, the J end lost 2 bases, and 14 bases lay between the germline ends. Written as DNA, the CDR3 is TGCGCCAGCAGCCAAGACAGGGCGGGTAAAACCTACAATGAGCAGTTCTTC. This encodes CASSQDRAGKTYNEQFF.

This clonotype was observed a few times. The V call is TRBV7-9, the J call TRBJ2-5; 9 bases are a match to TRBD2. From germline, CDR1 is SEHNR and CDR2 FQNEAQ (reference sequence). The V segment lost 5 bases and the J segment 0 bases; nucleotides outside the gene matches: 7. This CDR3 contains 16 residues. This CDR3 is CASSGRTSENQETQYF. The CDR3 bases are TGTGCCAGCAGCGGCCGGACTAGCGAAAACCAAGAGACCCAGTACTTC.

The rearrangement joins TRBV12-3 or TRBV12-4 to TRBJ2-4, with 7 bases matching TRBD2. After removal of 5 bases from V and 6 bases from J, the junction contained 7 bases not matched to a gene. This CDR3 comprises 14 residues. Written as DNA, the CDR3 is TGTGCCAGCAGTCCCCGGGGGGACGGAAACATTCAGTACTTC. It codes for CASSPRGDGNIQYF.

This clonotype was seen only a few times. This CDR3 is CASSALQGSSYNEQFF. Written as DNA, the CDR3 is TGTGCCAGCAGTGCATTGCAGGGGAGCTCCTACAATGAGCAGTTCTTC. The gene calls are TRBV25-1 and TRBJ2-1; D perhaps matches TRBD1 (6 bases). This CDR3 region has 16 residues. Trimming took off 4 bases at V and 0 bases at J, with 13 bases between the two ends. Per the germline V gene, CDR1 is MGHDK and CDR2 is SYGVNS.

This clonotype has only one observation. The chain combines TRBV20-1 with TRBJ1-2, with 10 bases identical to TRBD1. This CDR3 is built from 14 residues. After removal of 5 bases from V and 1 base from J, the junction contained 4 bases not matched to a gene. CDR1 DFQATT and CDR2 SNEGSKA come from the germline V gene (reference sequence). The CDR3 reads CSARGTGDNYGYTF. Written as DNA, the CDR3 is TGCAGTGCTCGCGGGACAGGGGATAACTATGGCTACACCTTC.

The rearrangement links TRBV20-1 to TRBJ2-5; 14 bases line up with TRBD2. The DNA end is more similar to TRBJ2-7, so the J call may be wrong. The CDR3 runs 14 residues. The V gene's germline CDR1 is DFQATT and CDR2 SNEGSKA (reference sequence). CDR3 loop: CSADGTSGSGEQYF. In nucleotides, the CDR3 is TGCAGTGCAGATGGGACTAGCGGGAGCGGCGAGCAGTACTTC.

The chain uses TRBV25-1 and TRBJ2-5; 8 nucleotides agree with TRBD1. V trimming: 3 bases; J trimming: 11 bases; junction bases outside the gene matches: 23. Germline lookup yields CDR1 MGHDK and CDR2 SYGVNS. The CDR3 length is 18 residues. CDR3 protein: CASSESRRRGHSYNEQYF. The CDR3 DNA is TGTGCCAGCAGTGAGAGTCGACGCAGGGGGCACTCCTACAATGAGCAGTACTTC.

The gene calls are TRBV20-1 and TRBJ2-1; TRBD1 aligns across 7 bases. Germline values: CDR1 DFQATT, CDR2 SNEGSKA (reference sequence). J was trimmed by 4 bases and V by 3 bases; bases with no gene match: 9. CDR3 length: 15 amino acids. CDR3 nucleotides: TGCAGTGCTAGGACGTCCGGGACAGTATACAATGAGCAGTTCTTC. Encoded protein: CSARTSGTVYNEQFF.

The chain is built from TRBV5-1 and TRBJ1-4; TRBD1 agrees at 10 bases. CDR3 length: 16 amino acids. Looked up from germline, CDR1 is SGHRS and CDR2 is YFSETQ. The V gene end was trimmed by 4 bases and the J gene end by 3 bases; junction bases not matched to a gene: 6. The CDR3 coding sequence is TGCGCCAGCAGCACGGGACAGGGGTCCGCTAATGAAAAACTGTTTTTT. It is translated as CASSTGQGSANEKLFF.

The chain joins TRBV11-2 to TRBJ2-5; a weak D match, TRBD1 (6 bases). Germline CDR1 is SGHAT and CDR2 is FQNNGV. V lost 5 bases and J lost 3, with 13 bases in between. CDR3 length: 14 amino acids. The DNA of the CDR3 is TGTGCCAGCAGCCGTCAGGGGCTCGAAGAGACCCAGTACTTC. This sequence encodes CASSRQGLEETQYF.

The chain couples TRBV10-3 to TRBJ2-3, with D possibly TRBD1 on 6 matching bases. This CDR3 region has 13 residues. The V gene's germline CDR1 is ENHRY and CDR2 SYGVKD. V shed 8 bases and J shed 3 bases, with 12 bases lying between them. The CDR3 nucleotides are TGTGCCATCGGGGCAGGGGAGACAGATACGCAGTATTTT. Residues: CAIGAGETDTQYF.

The CDR3, as DNA: TGCAGCGTTGGAATGTGGACAGGGGACAATGAGCAGTTCTTC. Its protein product is CSVGMWTGDNEQFF. V gene TRBV29-1 combines with J gene TRBJ2-1; TRBD1 agrees at 9 bases. This CDR3 contains 14 residues. CDR1 SQVTM and CDR2 ANQGSEA come from the germline V gene. The J segment lost 5 bases and the V segment lost 4 bases, leaving 6 bases of the junction unmatched.

This clonotype has a handful of counts. This chain links TRBV20-1 with TRBJ1-1; no clear D gene. V lost 0 bases to trimming and J lost 4 bases, with 9 bases between them. The CDR3 contains 13 residues. CDR1 and CDR2 from the germline V gene are DFQATT and SNEGSKA (reference sequence). CDR3 sequence: CSARDLVSTEAFF. DNA for the CDR3: TGCAGTGCTAGAGATTTGGTGAGCACTGAAGCTTTCTTT.

This clonotype was observed a few times. One end of the junction is discordant with germline, which a read error may explain. The genes are TRBV7-2 and TRBJ2-3; TRBD1 or TRBD2 may be the D gene (5 bases each). The length of the CDR3 is 13 residues. Germline V gives CDR1 SGHTA, CDR2 FQGNSA. Here the CDR3 reads CASSLATADTQYF. The DNA of the CDR3 is TGTGCCAGCAGTTTAGCGACAGCAGATACGCAGTATTTT.

The J gene is TRBJ1-1, the V gene TRBV7-9; a weak D match, TRBD1 (6 bases). V was pared by 8 bases and J by 5 bases, with 9 bases between. From germline, CDR1 is SEHNR and CDR2 FQNEAQ (reference sequence). This CDR3 has 11 residues. The CDR3 loop is CASLGGTEAFF. DNA of the CDR3: TGTGCCAGCTTAGGGGGAACTGAAGCTTTCTTT.

V gene TRBV6-6 combines with J gene TRBJ2-1, with 9 bases that match TRBD1. V gave up 2 bases and J gave up 7 bases; unmatched junction bases: 12. There are 17 residues in the CDR3. Germline V gene lookup returns CDR1 MNHNY and CDR2 SVGAGI (reference sequence). In DNA, the CDR3 is TGTGCCAGCAGTTACGATACCGGGACAGGGCTTGAGAATGAGCAGTTCTTC. Encoded protein: CASSYDTGTGLENEQFF.

The rearrangement joins TRBV12-3 or TRBV12-4 to TRBJ1-1; D is possibly TRBD1 (6 bases). Trimming took off 6 bases at V and 4 bases at J, with 18 bases between the two ends. This CDR3 spans 15 amino acids. This chain's CDR3 is CASSRDTAFSTEAFF. The CDR3 region has the DNA TGTGCCAGCAGCCGGGACACCGCCTTTAGCACTGAAGCTTTCTTT.

The chain links TRBV5-1 to TRBJ2-5; no clear D gene. This CDR3 region has 16 residues. The V gene's germline CDR1 is SGHRS and CDR2 YFSETQ. V lost 0 bases and J 0 bases, leaving 12 bases between the germline ends. Here the CDR3 reads CASSLAPLTYQETQYF. As DNA, the CDR3 is TGCGCCAGCAGCTTGGCCCCCTTAACGTACCAAGAGACCCAGTACTTC.

Points on this clonotype: An end of the junction does not agree with germline; a read error may underlie this. This chain links TRBV29-1 with TRBJ2-5; TRBD2 matches at 8 bases. Near its end, the DNA agrees better with TRBJ2-7, so the J call may be wrong. The CDR3 consists of 15 residues. Germline CDR1 and CDR2: SQVTM and ANQGSEA. Here the CDR3 reads CSVEDGREGPYEQYF. The CDR3 DNA sequence: TGCAGCGTCGAAGATGGACGGGAGGGCCCCTACGAGCAGTACTTC.

This clonotype showed up just a few times. The CDR3 nucleotides are TGTGCCAGCAGTTACGCAAGGGACACTGAAGCTTTCTTT. It codes for CASSYARDTEAFF. This chain connects TRBV6-2 or TRBV6-3 to TRBJ1-1; D remains unclear. Germline V CDR1 and CDR2: MNHEY, SVGEGT. The CDR3 length is 13 residues. The V end was cut by 2 bases, the J end by 3 bases, with 7 bases between.

The V gene is TRBV20-1, the J gene TRBJ2-2, with 10 bases identical to TRBD2. The V gene end was trimmed by 3 bases and the J gene end by 5 bases; junction bases not matched to a gene: 3. Germline values: CDR1 DFQATT, CDR2 SNEGSKA (reference sequence). The CDR3 consists of 14 residues. CDR3 amino acids: CSASRTSGTGELFF. The CDR3 nucleotides are TGCAGTGCTAGTAGGACTAGCGGAACCGGGGAGCTGTTTTTT.

Written as DNA, the CDR3 is TGTGCCAGCAGTTTTGAGGATCAGCCCCAGCATTTT. It encodes CASSFEDQPQHF. The rearrangement uses TRBV12-3 or TRBV12-4 and TRBJ1-5, with D unclear. The length of the CDR3 is 12 residues. V gave up 3 bases and J gave up 5 bases, with 5 bases separating them.

The chain couples TRBV11-2 to TRBJ2-3, with D perhaps TRBD2 (6 bases). The CDR3 extends over 16 amino acids. Germline V gives CDR1 SGHAT, CDR2 FQNNGV. V shed 5 bases and J shed 3 bases, with 18 bases lying between them. The CDR3 DNA reads TGTGCCAGCAGCACGCATGGGGTGGGGGGTACAGATACGCAGTATTTT. Its translation: CASSTHGVGGTDTQYF.

Concerning this clonotype: The germline gene is not matched at one end of the junction; a read error may be the cause. The chain is built from TRBV9 and TRBJ2-6, with D perhaps matching TRBD2 (6 bases). Germline V gene lookup returns CDR1 SGDLS and CDR2 YYNGEE. The CDR3 is 18 amino acids. The CDR3 region is CASSKRSGVPNGANVRTF. The CDR3 nucleotides are TGTGCCAGCAGCAAGCGGTCGGGGGTTCCCAATGGGGCCAACGTCCGGACTTTC.

The chain is built from TRBV3-1 and TRBJ1-1; D is undetermined. V lost 6 bases and J 1 base, leaving 15 bases between the germline ends. Germline loops: CDR1 LGHDT, CDR2 YNNKEL (reference sequence). The CDR3 has 15 amino acids. The CDR3 coding sequence is TGTGCCAGCAGTCCCGGGTCGAGCTCGAACACTGAAGCTTTCTTT. The encoded protein is CASSPGSSSNTEAFF. Variable domain in full (rest from reference TRBV3-1 and TRBJ1-1): DTAVSQTPKYLVTQMGNDKSIKCEQNLGHDTMYWYKQDSKKFLKIMFSYNNKELIINETVPNRFSPKSPDKAHLNLHINSLELGDSAVYFCASSPGSSSNTEAFFGQGTRLTVV.

The gene calls are TRBV20-1 and TRBJ2-5, with 12 bases identical to TRBD2. The end of the DNA aligns better with TRBJ2-4, so the J call may be wrong. This CDR3 is built from 16 residues. CDR1 and CDR2 (germline): DFQATT, SNEGSKA (reference sequence). The CDR3 region is CSATSGRALGKNIQYF. The CDR3 DNA sequence: TGCAGTGCTACTAGCGGGAGGGCCCTGGGCAAAAACATTCAGTACTTC.

The rearrangement links TRBV2 to TRBJ1-2; possible D gene TRBD1, 6 bases. V dropped 7 bases and J dropped 7 bases, with 19 bases sitting between them. The CDR3 is made up of 14 amino acids. The germline gives CDR1 SNHLY, CDR2 FYNNEI. CDR3: CASTGADSHLGYTF. CDR3 nucleotide sequence: TGTGCCAGCACGGGGGCAGACAGCCATCTTGGCTACACCTTC.

V usage is TRBV20-1 and J usage is TRBJ1-2, with 7 bases matching TRBD1. Germline-derived CDR1 and CDR2 are DFQATT and SNEGSKA (reference sequence). The CDR3 has 13 amino acids. V lost 6 bases, J lost 5 bases, and 9 bases stayed unmatched. The CDR3 protein is CSAARPQGYGYTF. CDR3 in DNA: TGCAGTGCGGCAAGACCACAGGGGTATGGCTACACCTTC.

This rearrangement joins TRBV29-1 to TRBJ1-2; 8 bases agree with TRBD1. The V gene's germline CDR1 is SQVTM and CDR2 ANQGSEA. V shed 0 bases and J 7 bases; nucleotides not matched to a gene: 13. There are 16 residues in the CDR3. The CDR3 is CSVEEGPGQVIGGYTF. The CDR3 bases are TGCAGCGTTGAAGAAGGTCCGGGACAGGTCATCGGTGGCTACACCTTC. The whole variable domain, filled in from reference TRBV29-1 and TRBJ1-2, reads SAVISQKPSRDICQRGTSLTIQCQVDSQVTMMFWYRQQPGQSLTLIATANQGSEATYESGFVIDKFPISRPNLTFSTLTVSNMSPEDSSIYLCSVEEGPGQVIGGYTFGSGTRLTVV.

The CDR3 sequence: CASSIPDETQYF. CDR3 bases: TGTGCCAGCAGCATCCCGGACGAGACCCAGTACTTC. The chain carries TRBV7-9 and TRBJ2-5; D is unclear. Germline V CDR1 and CDR2: SEHNR, FQNEAQ (reference sequence). V lost 5 bases and J lost 5, with 9 bases in between. CDR3 length: 12 amino acids.

V and J are TRBV29-1 and TRBJ2-7; D gene unclear. CDR3 length equals 13 residues. The germline gives CDR1 SQVTM, CDR2 ANQGSEA. The V end was cut by 6 bases, the J end by 3 bases, with 15 bases between. The CDR3 region is CSVADLNHYEQYF. The CDR3 nucleotides are TGCAGCGTGGCGGACCTAAACCACTACGAGCAGTACTTC.

This chain joins TRBV27 and TRBJ1-1, with 7 bases matching TRBD1. CDR3 length equals 13 residues. Germline assignment: CDR1 MNHEY and CDR2 SMNVEV (reference sequence). With V trimmed by 8 bases and J by 4 bases, 7 bases remained unmatched. CDR3 bases: TGTGCCAGCCTAGACAGGGTAGGCACTGAAGCTTTCTTT. Its protein product is CASLDRVGTEAFF.